These T cell receptor beta chains were read from a single sample in a study of blood T cells in healthy people across ages. From the 5' RACE reads, TCRdb called clonotypes with MiXCR, one entry per CDR3 protein. The sample lists about 570,000 distinct CDR3 sequences; 25% to 30% were seen once. The material sequenced was blood. The receptors stem from a woman in her 70s in good health. Both conserved end residues are part of each CDR3. Each record gives: J gene, D gene, V gene, clone size, CDR3 protein, CDR3 DNA. A D gene is named only where the DNA matches it firmly. The listing skips clone size in some rows; elsewhere it reads once, few, many or a size class.

J gene: TRBJ1-2; D gene: TRBD1; V gene: TRBV18; clone size: few; CDR3 protein: CASNTGDYGYTF; CDR3 DNA: TGTGCCAGCAACACAGGGGACTATGGCTACACCTTC
J gene: TRBJ2-3; D gene: -; V gene: TRBV4-2; clone size: -; CDR3 protein: CASSQDSSGSVSDTQYF; CDR3 DNA: TGTGCCAGCAGCCAAGATTCCTCAGGGTCAGTTTCAGATACGCAGTATTTT
J gene: TRBJ1-2; D gene: TRBD1; V gene: TRBV29-1; clone size: few; CDR3 protein: CSVHPGQGYGYTF; CDR3 DNA: TGCAGCGTCCATCCGGGACAGGGCTATGGCTACACCTTC
J gene: TRBJ1-2; D gene: -; V gene: TRBV6-2/TRBV6-3; clone size: -; CDR3 protein: CASRLTPSEWGYTF; CDR3 DNA: TGTGCCAGCAGACTAACCCCCTCTGAGTGGGGCTACACCTTC
J gene: TRBJ1-1; D gene: -; V gene: TRBV18; clone size: -; CDR3 protein: CASSAGTDTEAFF; CDR3 DNA: TGTGCCAGCTCCGCGGGGACTGACACTGAAGCTTTCTTT
J gene: TRBJ2-2; D gene: TRBD1; V gene: TRBV6-5; clone size: -; CDR3 protein: CASSYSRPGGLDTGELFF; CDR3 DNA: TGTGCCAGCAGTTACTCTCGGCCAGGGGGATTGGACACCGGGGAGCTGTTTTTT
J gene: TRBJ2-1; D gene: -; V gene: TRBV11-2; clone size: -; CDR3 protein: CASSPVGNEQFF; CDR3 DNA: TGTGCCAGCAGCCCCGTGGGGAATGAGCAGTTCTTC
J gene: TRBJ1-4; D gene: -; V gene: TRBV7-2; clone size: -; CDR3 protein: CASSLKGLNEKLFF; CDR3 DNA: TGTGCCAGCAGCTTGAAAGGTCTTAATGAAAAACTGTTTTTT
J gene: TRBJ2-1; D gene: TRBD2; V gene: TRBV4-2; clone size: -; CDR3 protein: CASSPPRGGNEQFF; CDR3 DNA: TGTGCCAGCAGCCCCCCTCGGGGGGGCAATGAGCAGTTCTTC
J gene: TRBJ1-4; D gene: -; V gene: TRBV4-3; clone size: -; CDR3 protein: CASSPRQGSDYEKLFF; CDR3 DNA: TGCGCCAGCAGCCCCAGGCAGGGAAGTGATTATGAAAAACTGTTTTTT
J gene: TRBJ1-1; D gene: -; V gene: TRBV10-3; clone size: few; CDR3 protein: CAITNSGEGTEAFF; CDR3 DNA: TGTGCCATCACGAACTCAGGGGAGGGCACTGAAGCTTTCTTT
J gene: TRBJ2-2; D gene: TRBD2; V gene: TRBV20-1; clone size: -; CDR3 protein: CSARDPGRGGSSTGELFF; CDR3 DNA: TGCAGTGCTAGAGATCCGGGACGGGGGGGCTCATCCACCGGGGAGCTGTTTTTT
J gene: TRBJ2-3; D gene: TRBD2; V gene: TRBV6-1; clone size: once; CDR3 protein: CASSVLAGGDTQYF; CDR3 DNA: TGTGCCAGCAGTGTCCTAGCGGGGGGAGATACGCAGTATTTT
J gene: TRBJ1-4; D gene: TRBD1; V gene: TRBV5-1; clone size: -; CDR3 protein: CASSLQGTGRNEKLFF; CDR3 DNA: TGCGCCAGCAGCTTACAGGGGACAGGACGAAATGAAAAACTGTTTTTT
J gene: TRBJ1-2; D gene: -; V gene: TRBV5-1; clone size: -; CDR3 protein: CASKPSGTRNNYGYTF; CDR3 DNA: TGCGCCAGCAAACCCTCCGGGACAAGGAACAACTATGGCTACACCTTC
J gene: TRBJ1-1; D gene: -; V gene: TRBV5-1; clone size: -; CDR3 protein: CASSLAVGSGLGAFF; CDR3 DNA: TGCGCCAGCAGCTTGGCCGTGGGATCAGGATTGGGAGCTTTCTTT
J gene: TRBJ2-7; D gene: -; V gene: TRBV29-1; clone size: few; CDR3 protein: CSVGQEEQYF; CDR3 DNA: TGCAGCGTTGGGCAGGAAGAGCAGTACTTC
J gene: TRBJ2-6; D gene: TRBD1; V gene: TRBV5-1; clone size: few; CDR3 protein: CASSLGQGFSGANVLTF; CDR3 DNA: TGCGCCAGCAGCTTGGGACAGGGCTTCTCTGGGGCCAACGTCCTGACTTTC
J gene: TRBJ2-5; D gene: TRBD2; V gene: TRBV27; clone size: many; CDR3 protein: CASKRGMETQYF; CDR3 DNA: TGTGCCAGCAAGCGGGGTATGGAGACCCAGTACTTC
J gene: TRBJ2-7; D gene: -; V gene: TRBV18; clone size: -; CDR3 protein: CASSPQRGYEQYF; CDR3 DNA: TGTGCCAGCTCTCCCCAACGGGGCTACGAGCAGTACTTC
J gene: TRBJ1-4; D gene: TRBD1; V gene: TRBV7-6; clone size: many; CDR3 protein: CASSQGAATNEKLFF; CDR3 DNA: TGTGCCAGCTCACAGGGGGCGGCCACTAATGAAAAACTGTTTTTT
J gene: TRBJ1-1; D gene: -; V gene: TRBV7-2; clone size: -; CDR3 protein: CASSPLEENGREAFF; CDR3 DNA: TGTGCCAGCAGCCCCTTGGAGGAGAATGGGAGGGAAGCTTTCTTT
J gene: TRBJ2-7; D gene: TRBD2; V gene: TRBV6-5; clone size: many; CDR3 protein: CASSYGVAGGVSVYEQYF; CDR3 DNA: TGTGCCAGCAGTTATGGCGTCGCGGGGGGTGTATCAGTCTACGAGCAGTACTTC
J gene: TRBJ1-4; D gene: -; V gene: TRBV4-3; clone size: -; CDR3 protein: CASSQLAVRTNEKLFF; CDR3 DNA: TGCGCCAGCAGCCAATTGGCAGTGCGAACTAATGAAAAACTGTTTTTT
J gene: TRBJ2-3; D gene: -; V gene: TRBV29-1; clone size: -; CDR3 protein: CSVASGRSDTQYF; CDR3 DNA: TGCAGCGTTGCCTCAGGGAGATCAGATACGCAGTATTTT
J gene: TRBJ2-5; D gene: -; V gene: TRBV29-1; clone size: few; CDR3 protein: CSAMSGEETQYF; CDR3 DNA: TGCAGCGCCATGTCAGGGGAAGAGACCCAGTACTTC
J gene: TRBJ2-1; D gene: TRBD2; V gene: TRBV7-3; clone size: few; CDR3 protein: CASSFELAGNNEQFF; CDR3 DNA: TGTGCCAGCAGCTTCGAGCTAGCGGGGAACAATGAGCAGTTCTTC
J gene: TRBJ2-1; D gene: -; V gene: TRBV7-2; clone size: -; CDR3 protein: CASSGGPYNEQFF; CDR3 DNA: TGTGCCAGCAGCGGGGGGCCCTACAATGAGCAGTTCTTC
J gene: TRBJ2-3; D gene: -; V gene: TRBV7-6; clone size: few; CDR3 protein: CASSPTGFGTDTQYF; CDR3 DNA: TGTGCCAGCAGCCCAACAGGTTTCGGTACAGATACGCAGTATTTT
J gene: TRBJ1-2; D gene: -; V gene: TRBV6-6; clone size: -; CDR3 protein: CASARDVDGYTF; CDR3 DNA: TGTGCCAGTGCCAGGGACGTGGATGGCTACACCTTC
J gene: TRBJ2-3; D gene: TRBD2; V gene: TRBV5-1; clone size: -; CDR3 protein: CASSLSSPLAGNTDAQYF; CDR3 DNA: TGCGCCAGCAGCTTATCTTCCCCACTAGCGGGGAACACAGATGCGCAGTATTTT
J gene: TRBJ2-7; D gene: -; V gene: TRBV29-1; clone size: -; CDR3 protein: CSVEGQGYNEQYF; CDR3 DNA: TGCAGCGTTGAAGGGCAGGGATATAACGAGCAGTACTTC
J gene: TRBJ2-7; D gene: -; V gene: TRBV21-1; clone size: -; CDR3 protein: CASSKGRGTLYEQYF; CDR3 DNA: TGTGCCAGCAGCAAAGGACGAGGGACTCTCTACGAGCAGTACTTC
J gene: TRBJ2-7; D gene: -; V gene: TRBV6-5; clone size: few; CDR3 protein: CASSYSGRRNYEQYF; CDR3 DNA: TGTGCCAGCAGTTACTCGGGGAGACGGAACTACGAGCAGTACTTC
J gene: TRBJ2-7; D gene: -; V gene: TRBV18; clone size: few; CDR3 protein: CASSSGRGDMNEQYF; CDR3 DNA: TGTGCCAGCTCAAGTGGCAGGGGGGATATGAACGAGCAGTACTTC
J gene: TRBJ2-5; D gene: -; V gene: TRBV7-6; clone size: few; CDR3 protein: CASSPLGSVETQYF; CDR3 DNA: TGTGCCAGCAGCCCCCTAGGTTCGGTAGAGACCCAGTACTTC
J gene: TRBJ2-1; D gene: TRBD2; V gene: TRBV27; clone size: -; CDR3 protein: CASSLFTTYSGGSHNEQFF; CDR3 DNA: TGTGCCAGCAGTTTATTCACAACCTACAGCGGGGGGTCCCACAATGAGCAGTTCTTC
J gene: TRBJ2-6; D gene: TRBD1; V gene: TRBV6-1; clone size: few; CDR3 protein: CASSKGTGGSGANVLTF; CDR3 DNA: TGTGCCAGCAGTAAAGGGACAGGGGGCTCTGGGGCCAACGTCCTGACTTTC
J gene: TRBJ2-7; D gene: -; V gene: TRBV30; clone size: -; CDR3 protein: CAWSEGLGSYEQYF; CDR3 DNA: TGTGCCTGGAGTGAGGGGTTGGGCTCCTACGAGCAGTACTTC
J gene: TRBJ2-5; D gene: -; V gene: TRBV6-2/TRBV6-3; clone size: -; CDR3 protein: CASRTQGSGETQYF; CDR3 DNA: TGTGCCAGCAGAACTCAGGGGAGTGGGGAGACCCAGTACTTC
J gene: TRBJ1-2; D gene: TRBD1; V gene: TRBV27; clone size: few; CDR3 protein: CASSPWDSYGYTF; CDR3 DNA: TGTGCCAGCAGTCCCTGGGACAGCTATGGCTACACCTTC
J gene: TRBJ2-1; D gene: TRBD2; V gene: TRBV4-1; clone size: -; CDR3 protein: CASSQDSTSGVRNEQFF; CDR3 DNA: TGCGCCAGCAGCCAAGATTCAACTAGCGGGGTCCGCAATGAGCAGTTCTTC
J gene: TRBJ1-3; D gene: -; V gene: TRBV9; clone size: -; CDR3 protein: CASRGTGNTIYF; CDR3 DNA: TGTGCCAGCAGAGGTACTGGAAACACCATATATTTT
J gene: TRBJ1-2; D gene: -; V gene: TRBV7-2; clone size: -; CDR3 protein: CASSFLSYGYTF; CDR3 DNA: TGTGCCAGCAGCTTCTTGTCTTATGGCTACACCTTC
J gene: TRBJ2-7; D gene: -; V gene: TRBV5-1; clone size: few; CDR3 protein: CASGLSGFSEQYF; CDR3 DNA: TGCGCCAGCGGATTGTCTGGGTTTAGCGAGCAGTACTTC